The present T cell receptor (beta chain) was sequenced within a study of cytomegalovirus exposure and HLA in healthy donors. Study-level points and caveats: In vitro data verified three CMV-associated chains as specific for CMV antigens.

Comments on this clone: What it binds is not known.

Profiling relied on immunoSEQ multiplex PCR, and the TCRdb table lists in-frame clones only, not all of them. Here the sample spans 200,000 to 250,000 clones, over 80% being singletons. The material sequenced was PBMCs. The TCR was taken from a woman in her twenties or thirties in good health and CMV-seropositive.

The CDR3 region is CATSRDFQNEKLFF. The CDR3 DNA reads as TGTGCCACCAGCAGAGATTTTCAGAATGAAAAACTGTTTTTT. The chain couples TRBV15 to TRBJ1-4; D is uncertain. The germline gives CDR1 LNHNV, CDR2 YYDKDF (reference sequence). The length of the CDR3 is 14 residues. Trimming took off 0 bases at V and 5 bases at J, with 7 bases between the two ends.